This T cell receptor (beta chain) was identified during a study of regulatory T cells in long-lasting Graves disease. This CDR3 has 14 residues. The V gene lost 0 bases and the J gene lost 5 bases, with 10 bases spanning the gap. Germline V gene data show CDR1 as SGHAT and CDR2 as FQNNGV. At least ten counts were recorded for this clonotype. Assembly of TCR beta libraries relied on iRepertoire HTBI primers together with Arm-PCR of CDR3 regions. In the authors' methods: The study identified 62 TRBV and approximately 15 TRBJ segments across samples. Each CDR3 protein is one row after TCRdb ran MiXCR on the multiplex PCR reads. The V and J calls and clone size are TCRdb's, not the authors'. The table lists about 540,000 distinct CDR3 sequences, roughly 14% of them singletons. Noted time point: newly diagnosed GD, antithyroid drugs for less than 3 months. The TCR library was made from RNA that had been extracted from PBMCs in TRIzol.

These same records also appear under a second study, on T cells in Graves' hyperthyroidism and ophthalmopathy. That report adds: Newly diagnosed patients aged 18 to 65 had hyperthyroidism of under 2 months' duration. Orbital computed tomography and thyroid ultrasound, together with serum TRAb and thyroxine and clinical symptoms, were used for diagnoses. HTBI primers drove first-round RT-PCR of the TCR CDR3.

Sequenced material: peripheral blood mononuclear cells (PBMCs), taken at new diagnosis, from a patient treated with antithyroid drugs. This chain connects TRBV11-2 to TRBJ2-5; D not certain. This sequence originates from a man aged 30 to 45 with Graves disease. The CDR3 spells CASSLDPGLETQYF. The CDR3 DNA sequence: TGTGCCAGCAGCTTAGATCCGGGTCTGGAGACCCAGTACTTC.